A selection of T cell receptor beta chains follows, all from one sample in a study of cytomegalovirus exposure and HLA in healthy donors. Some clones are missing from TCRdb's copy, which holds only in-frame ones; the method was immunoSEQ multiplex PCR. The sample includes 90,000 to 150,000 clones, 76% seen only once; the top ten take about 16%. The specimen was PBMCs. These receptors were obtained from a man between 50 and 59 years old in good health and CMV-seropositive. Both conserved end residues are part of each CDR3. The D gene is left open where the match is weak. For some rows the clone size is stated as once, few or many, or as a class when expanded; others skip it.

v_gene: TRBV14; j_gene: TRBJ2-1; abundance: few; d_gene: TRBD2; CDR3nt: TGTGCCAGCAGCCATAGTAGCGGGAACAATGAGCAGTTCTTC; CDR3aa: CASSHSSGNNEQFF
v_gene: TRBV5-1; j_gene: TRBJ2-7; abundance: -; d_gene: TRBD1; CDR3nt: TGCGCCAGCAGCCAACAGGACAGGGGATACGAGCAGTACTTC; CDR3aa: CASSQQDRGYEQYF
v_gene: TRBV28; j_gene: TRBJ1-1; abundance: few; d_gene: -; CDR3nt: TGTGCCAGCAGTTTACGCCCTGGAGGTACTTTCTTT; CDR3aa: CASSLRPGGTFF
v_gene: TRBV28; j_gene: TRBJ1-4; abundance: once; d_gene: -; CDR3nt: TGTGCCAGCAACGTCCACCCGGGTAGTGAAAAACTGTTTTTT; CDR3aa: CASNVHPGSEKLFF
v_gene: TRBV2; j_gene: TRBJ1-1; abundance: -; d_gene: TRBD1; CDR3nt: TGTGCCAGCAGTCCAAACAGGGGTATGAACACTGAAGCTTTCTTT; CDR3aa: CASSPNRGMNTEAFF
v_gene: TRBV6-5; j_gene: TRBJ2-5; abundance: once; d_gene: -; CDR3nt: TGTGCCAGCAAAGGGAGCCGGCTCCAAGAGACCCAGTACTTC; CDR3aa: CASKGSRLQETQYF
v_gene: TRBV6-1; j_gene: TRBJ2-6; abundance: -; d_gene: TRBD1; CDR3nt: TGTGCCAGCAGTGAAGGGACAGGCTCCTTTGGGGCCAACGTCCTGACTTTC; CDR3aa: CASSEGTGSFGANVLTF
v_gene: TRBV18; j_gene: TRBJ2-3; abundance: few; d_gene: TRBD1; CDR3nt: TGTGCCAGCTCACCACTAGGACAGGGTTGGGGCGCTGGGGAAGATACGCAGTATTTT; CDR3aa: CASSPLGQGWGAGEDTQYF
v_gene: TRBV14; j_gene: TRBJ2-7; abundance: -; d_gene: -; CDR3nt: TGTGCCAGCAGCCAAGCACAGAGATCCTACGAGCAGTACTTC; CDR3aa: CASSQAQRSYEQYF
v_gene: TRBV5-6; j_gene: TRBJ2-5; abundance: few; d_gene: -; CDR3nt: TGTGCCAGCAGCTTTTACAGGGATGAAGAGACCCAGTACTTC; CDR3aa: CASSFYRDEETQYF
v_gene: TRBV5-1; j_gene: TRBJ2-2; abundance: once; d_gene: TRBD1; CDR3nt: TGCGCCAGCAGCCCCGGGACAGGGGGCTTTACCGGGGAGCTGTTTTTT; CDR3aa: CASSPGTGGFTGELFF
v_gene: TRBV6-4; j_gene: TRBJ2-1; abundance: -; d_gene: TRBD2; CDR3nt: TGTGCCAGCAGTGCCGGGACTAGGGCTCGCAATGAGCAGTTCTTC; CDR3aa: CASSAGTRARNEQFF
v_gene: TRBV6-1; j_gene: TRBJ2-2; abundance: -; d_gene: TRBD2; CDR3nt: TGTGCCAGCAGTGACCGCGCGGGAGGCCCCGGGGAGCTGTTTTTT; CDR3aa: CASSDRAGGPGELFF
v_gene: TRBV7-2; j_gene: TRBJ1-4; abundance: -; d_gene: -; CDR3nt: TGTGCCAGCAGCCTCAGACAGAATTCTAATGAAAAACTGTTTTTT; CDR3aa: CASSLRQNSNEKLFF
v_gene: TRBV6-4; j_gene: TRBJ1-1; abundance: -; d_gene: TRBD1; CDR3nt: TGTGCCAGCAGGAAAGGAGGACAGGGCACTGAAGCTTTCTTT; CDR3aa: CASRKGGQGTEAFF
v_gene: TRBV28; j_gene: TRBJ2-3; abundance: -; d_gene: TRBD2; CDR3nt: TGTGCCAGCAGCGATCGGGGGGTTAGCACAGATACGCAGTATTTT; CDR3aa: CASSDRGVSTDTQYF
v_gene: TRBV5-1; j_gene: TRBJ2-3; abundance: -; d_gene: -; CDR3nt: TGCGCCAGCAGCTTGGAGTCTAGCCGGAGAGATACGCAGTATTTT; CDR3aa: CASSLESSRRDTQYF
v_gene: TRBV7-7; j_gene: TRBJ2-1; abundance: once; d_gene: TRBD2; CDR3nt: TGTGCTAGCAGCCCTACCATGACTAGCGCGGAGCAGTTCTTC; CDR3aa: CASSPTMTSAEQFF
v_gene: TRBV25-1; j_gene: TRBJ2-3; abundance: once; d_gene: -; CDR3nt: TGTGCCAGGAGAGAAGATACGCAGTATTTT; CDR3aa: CARREDTQYF
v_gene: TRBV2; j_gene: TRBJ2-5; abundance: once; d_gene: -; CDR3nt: TGTGCCAGCAGTATGGACGGGATGCAAACTGGGACCCAGTACTTC; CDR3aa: CASSMDGMQTGTQYF
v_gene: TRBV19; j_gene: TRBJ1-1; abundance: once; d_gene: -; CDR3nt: TGTGCCAGTAGTATTACAGGAAACACTGAAGCTTTCTTT; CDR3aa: CASSITGNTEAFF
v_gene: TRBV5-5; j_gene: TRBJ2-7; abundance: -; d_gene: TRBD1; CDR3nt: TGTGCCAGCAGCTTGGGGCAGGGGGCTTGGGAGCAGTACTTC; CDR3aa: CASSLGQGAWEQYF
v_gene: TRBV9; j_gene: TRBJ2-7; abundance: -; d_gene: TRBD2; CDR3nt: TGTGCCAGCAGCGTAGGTTCCGGCGGGGGAGAAGCCTACGAGCAGTACTTC; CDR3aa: CASSVGSGGGEAYEQYF
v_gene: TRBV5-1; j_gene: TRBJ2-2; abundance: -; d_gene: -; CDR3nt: TGCGCCAGCGGGGAGACTATCCTCACCGGGGAGCTGTTTTTT; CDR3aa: CASGETILTGELFF
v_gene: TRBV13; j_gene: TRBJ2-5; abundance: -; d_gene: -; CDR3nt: TGTGCCAGCAGCTTAGGGGCCCCCGGGGAGACCCAGTACTTC; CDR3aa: CASSLGAPGETQYF
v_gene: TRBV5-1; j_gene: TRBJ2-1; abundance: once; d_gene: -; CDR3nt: TGCGCCAGCAGTCAGGGTTTGGTCAATGAGCAGTTCTTC; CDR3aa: CASSQGLVNEQFF
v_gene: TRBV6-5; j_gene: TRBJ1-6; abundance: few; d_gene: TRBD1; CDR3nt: TGTGCCAGCAGTTACTCGCAGGGGGAAGGGAATTCACCCCTCCACTTT; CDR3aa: CASSYSQGEGNSPLHF
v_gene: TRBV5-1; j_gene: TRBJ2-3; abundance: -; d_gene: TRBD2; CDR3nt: TGCGCCAGCAGCCCTGGGACTAGCGGAACTAGCACAGATACGCAGTATTTT; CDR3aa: CASSPGTSGTSTDTQYF
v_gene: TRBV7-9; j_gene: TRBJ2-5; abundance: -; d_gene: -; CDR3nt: TGTGCCAGCAGCTTTCTACAAGAGACCCAGTACTTC; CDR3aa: CASSFLQETQYF
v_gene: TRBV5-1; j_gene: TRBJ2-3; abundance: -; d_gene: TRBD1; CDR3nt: TGCGCCAGCAGCCCCGGACAGGGCACAGATACGCAGTATTTT; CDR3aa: CASSPGQGTDTQYF
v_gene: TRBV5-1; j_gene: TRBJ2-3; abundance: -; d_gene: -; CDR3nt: TGCGCCAGCAGCCCAGGTAATAGCGGCTACACAGATACGCAGTATTTT; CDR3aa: CASSPGNSGYTDTQYF
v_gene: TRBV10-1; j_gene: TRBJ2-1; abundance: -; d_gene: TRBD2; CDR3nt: TGCGCCAGCAGTGAGGGGACTAGCGGGACGTCCTACAATGAGCAGTTCTTC; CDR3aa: CASSEGTSGTSYNEQFF
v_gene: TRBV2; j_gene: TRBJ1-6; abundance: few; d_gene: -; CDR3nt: TGTGCCAGCAGTGAAACGGGATATAGAGATTCACCCCTCCACTTT; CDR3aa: CASSETGYRDSPLHF
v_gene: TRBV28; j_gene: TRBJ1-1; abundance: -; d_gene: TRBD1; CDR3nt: TGTACCAGCAGTCCCCCGGACAGGGGGAATGAAGCTTTCTTT; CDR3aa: CTSSPPDRGNEAFF
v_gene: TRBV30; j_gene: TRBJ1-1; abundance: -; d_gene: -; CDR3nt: TGTGCCCGATCCCGCCCTGGGGCAGGATGGCCCATGAACACTGAAGCTTTCTTT; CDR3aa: CARSRPGAGWPMNTEAFF
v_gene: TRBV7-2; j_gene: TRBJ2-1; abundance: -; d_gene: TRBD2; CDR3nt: TGTGCCAGCAGCTTACGGGGGGGGCTAGCGGGGTACAATGAGCAGTTCTTC; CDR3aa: CASSLRGGLAGYNEQFF
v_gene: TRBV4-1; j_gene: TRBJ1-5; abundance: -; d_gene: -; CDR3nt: TGCGCCAGCAGCCAAGATCCGGGTGGGCAGCCCCAGCATTTT; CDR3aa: CASSQDPGGQPQHF
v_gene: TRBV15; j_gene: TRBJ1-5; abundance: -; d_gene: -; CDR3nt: TGTGCCACCAGCGTCTATAGCAATCAGCCCCAGCATTTT; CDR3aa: CATSVYSNQPQHF
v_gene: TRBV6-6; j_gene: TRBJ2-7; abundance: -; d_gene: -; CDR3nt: TGTGCCTCCGGACGGGGGATGGGCTACGAGCAGTACTTC; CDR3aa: CASGRGMGYEQYF
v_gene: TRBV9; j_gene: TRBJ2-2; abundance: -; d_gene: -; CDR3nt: TGTGCCAGCAGCCGTAGTGGAGGGGACACCGGGGAGCTGTTTTTT; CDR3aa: CASSRSGGDTGELFF
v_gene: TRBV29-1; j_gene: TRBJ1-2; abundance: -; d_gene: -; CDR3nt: TGCAGCGTTGCTCCCGGCTATGGCTACACCTTC; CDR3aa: CSVAPGYGYTF